One sample yielded the 29 T cell receptor beta chains listed below, sequenced in a study of cytomegalovirus exposure and HLA in healthy donors (dated by TCRdb to about 2017). The protocol used for the library was the immunoSEQ multiplex PCR assay. A mixture of 60 forward primers for TCR Vbeta segments and 13 reverse primers for TCR Jbeta segments was used in the multiplex PCR. TCRdb limited this immuneACCESS table to in-frame rearrangements with V and J called. A share of clones is missing; checked studies link under half to unresolved V genes, and the rest is unexplained. Here the sample has around 92,000 clones; around 79% occur a single time. 2.5% to 3% of the sample is taken by the ten largest. Sequencing was carried out using PBMCs. Every receptor here comes from a female donor in good health and CMV-seropositive.

The rearrangement links TRBV11-1 to TRBJ2-5; 8 bases fit TRBD2. Germline V gene sequence: CDR1 SGHAT, CDR2 FQDESV (reference sequence). The CDR3 extends over 18 amino acids. Losses at the gene ends were 3 bases for V and 5 bases for J; bases not matched to a gene: 17. The CDR3 protein is CASSFGGGPLEWSETQYF. CDR3 nucleotides: TGTGCCAGCAGCTTCGGGGGGGGGCCTTTGGAATGGTCGGAGACCCAGTACTTC.

The chain recombines TRBV5-1 with TRBJ1-1, with TRBD1 as a possible D gene (6 bases). Germline CDR1 is SGHRS and CDR2 is YFSETQ. V was pared by 4 bases and J by 1 base, with 14 bases between. The CDR3 sequence is 15 residues long. CDR3 coding DNA: TGCGCCAGCAGCCCCGCCGGGGGGGCGAACACTGAAGCTTTCTTT. Protein sequence: CASSPAGGANTEAFF.

The chain combines TRBV11-2 with TRBJ1-1; D may be TRBD1 (5 bases). The V end lost 4 bases, the J end lost 1 base, and 10 bases lay between the germline ends. Germline V gene data show CDR1 as SGHAT and CDR2 as FQNNGV. This CDR3 is 14 amino acids long. CDR3 DNA: TGTGCCAGCAGCTCAGGGTTCGCGAACACTGAAGCTTTCTTT. Translation: CASSSGFANTEAFF. Combining the CDR3 with reference TRBV11-2 and TRBJ1-1 gives the whole variable domain EAGVAQSPRYKIIEKRQSVAFWCNPISGHATLYWYQQILGQGPKLLIQFQNNGVVDDSQLPKDRFSAERLKGVDSTLKIQPAKLEDSAVYLCASSSGFANTEAFFGQGTRLTVV.

This chain links TRBV10-3 with TRBJ2-3; possibly TRBD1 for D (6 bases). CDR1 is ENHRY, CDR2 SYGVKD, per germline. The ends were cut back, 4 bases at V and 3 bases at J, with 14 bases in the middle. The CDR3 totals 15 residues. Here the CDR3 DNA reads TGTGCCATCAGTGGAGTGGCAGGGGAAACAGATACGCAGTATTTT. Its translation: CAISGVAGETDTQYF.

The chain links TRBV6-5 to TRBJ1-2; D is perhaps TRBD1 (5 bases). V gave up 8 bases and J gave up 5 bases, with 15 bases separating them. The CDR3 is 13 residues long. Per the germline V gene, CDR1 is MNHEY and CDR2 is SVGAGI. CDR3 nucleotides: TGTGCCAGCGGTCAGGGCATGGATTATGGCTACACCTTC. It is translated as CASGQGMDYGYTF.

The rearrangement uses TRBV25-1 and TRBJ2-4; 9 nucleotides align to TRBD1. The CDR3 runs 16 residues. The V and J ends lost 2 bases and 2 bases, in that order; junction bases with no gene match: 4. Germline CDR1 and CDR2: MGHDK and SYGVNS. The CDR3: CASSELGQGSKNIQYF. In nucleotides, the CDR3 is TGTGCCAGCAGTGAACTTGGACAGGGGTCCAAAAACATTCAGTACTTC.

A word on this clone: This sample also contains other DNA sequences that code for the same CDR3. The chain joins TRBV4-2 to TRBJ1-2, with D unclear. Germline loops: CDR1 LGHNA, CDR2 YNFKEQ. This CDR3 spans 13 amino acids. V dropped 0 bases and J dropped 2 bases, with 4 bases sitting between them. The CDR3 is CASSQDLNYGYTF. In DNA, the CDR3 is TGTGCCAGCAGCCAAGACCTCAACTATGGCTACACCTTC.

This chain links TRBV6-1 with TRBJ2-5, with 7 bases identical to TRBD1. This CDR3 is 13 amino acids long. Germline assignment: CDR1 MNHNS and CDR2 SASEGT. Trimming at V came to 6 bases and at J to 9 bases, leaving 10 bases not matched to a gene. The CDR3, as DNA: TGTGCCAGCAGGATTGACAGGGTATCGGCCCAGTACTTC. It is translated as CASRIDRVSAQYF.

This rearrangement joins TRBV10-3 to TRBJ1-5, with a possible D match to TRBD1 (5 bases). V was clipped by 0 bases and J by 2 bases, with 11 bases between them. This CDR3 spans 16 amino acids. Germline CDR1 and CDR2: ENHRY and SYGVKD. Written as DNA, the CDR3 is TGTGCCATCAGTGAGTCACTATCCAGGGGCAATCAGCCCCAGCATTTT. As protein: CAISESLSRGNQPQHF.

The V call is TRBV30, the J call TRBJ2-3; D possibly corresponds to TRBD2 (6 bases). Germline lookup yields CDR1 GTSNPN and CDR2 SVGIG (reference sequence). The CDR3 spans 16 residues. The ends were cut back, 0 bases at V and 0 bases at J, with 13 bases in the middle. CDR3 in DNA: TGTGCCTGGAGTGTAAGGAGGGGAGGTAGCACAGATACGCAGTATTTT. Translated: CAWSVRRGGSTDTQYF.

The chain has TRBV12-2 and TRBJ1-2. TRBV12-2 is classified as a pseudogene. The CDR3 has 15 amino acids. The CDR3, as DNA: TGTGCAAGTCGCTTAAGGGGGGGTCCTACCTATGGCTACACCTTC. Residues: CASRLRGGPTYGYTF.

The CDR3 nucleotides read TGCGCCAGCAGCCAACCCAGGCGCCAGGGGAGCAACACCGGGGAGCTGTTTTTT. Encoded protein: CASSQPRRQGSNTGELFF. The chain joins TRBV4-1 to TRBJ2-2; possible D gene TRBD1, 6 bases. The V and J ends lost 2 bases and 2 bases respectively, with 18 bases between them. The CDR3 consists of 18 residues. Per the germline V gene, CDR1 is MGHRA and CDR2 is YSYEKL.

This clone showed up just a few times. V usage is TRBV4-1 and J usage is TRBJ1-2; 8 positions agree with TRBD1. The V and J ends lost 0 bases and 4 bases, in that order; junction bases with no gene match: 4. The germline V gene has CDR1 MGHRA and CDR2 YSYEKL. This CDR3 contains 15 residues. The CDR3 reads CASSQDQGAVYGYTF. The CDR3 nucleotides read TGCGCCAGCAGCCAAGATCAGGGGGCTGTCTATGGCTACACCTTC.

V usage is TRBV6-1 and J usage is TRBJ1-6, with D possibly TRBD1 on 6 matching bases. Trimming removed 3 bases from V and 10 bases from J, with 10 bases in between. Per germline, CDR1 MNHNS and CDR2 SASEGT. The CDR3 length is 13 residues. In nucleotides, the CDR3 is TGTGCCAGCAGTGACAGGGGAGAATCACCCCTCCACTTT. It specifies CASSDRGESPLHF.

The CDR3 reads CASSYSSGQGTQKLFF. CDR3 sequence (DNA): TGTGCCAGCAGTTACTCGTCGGGACAGGGGACACAAAAACTGTTTTTT. This chain connects TRBV6-5 to TRBJ1-4; 10 bases are shared with TRBD1. J gave up 9 bases and V 0 bases, and 7 bases lay outside the gene matches. The CDR3 contains 16 residues. Germline V gene sequence: CDR1 MNHEY, CDR2 SVGAGI.

This chain connects TRBV19 to TRBJ2-1, with 7 bases matching TRBD2. The ends lost 3 bases at V and 8 bases at J; junction bases unmatched: 1. This CDR3 is 12 amino acids long. Per the germline V gene, CDR1 is LNHDA and CDR2 is SQIVND (reference sequence). CDR3 nucleotide sequence: TGTGCCAGTAGTATGCGGGAGTATGAGCAGTTCTTC. Its protein is CASSMREYEQFF.

The chain carries TRBV7-2 and TRBJ2-2, with TRBD2 matching over 16 bases. Germline V CDR1 and CDR2: SGHTA, FQGNSA. V gave up 5 bases and J gave up 5 bases; unmatched junction bases: 8. The CDR3 covers 18 residues. CDR3 nucleotides: TGTGCCAGCAGCGTCCCGGGACTAGCGGGAGGGGGAACCGGGGAGCTGTTTTTT. Its translation: CASSVPGLAGGGTGELFF. Together with reference TRBV7-2 and TRBJ2-2, the CDR3 gives the full variable domain: GAGVSQSPSNKVTEKGKDVELRCDPISGHTALYWYRQSLGQGLEFLIYFQGNSAPDKSGLPSDRFSAERTGGSVSTLTIQRTQQEDSAVYLCASSVPGLAGGGTGELFFGEGSRLTVL.

The chain combines TRBV7-2 with TRBJ2-7, with D perhaps matching TRBD1 (6 bases). In germline, CDR1 is SGHTA, CDR2 FQGNSA. V was cut by 5 bases and J by 0 bases, with 17 bases left in between. CDR3 length equals 16 residues. The DNA of the CDR3 is TGTGCCAGCAGCCAGACAGGACCCTCCAGCTCCTACGAGCAGTACTTC. The encoded protein is CASSQTGPSSSYEQYF.

The V and J genes are TRBV29-1 and TRBJ2-7, with 10 bases aligning to TRBD1. CDR1 and CDR2 (germline): SQVTM, ANQGSEA. The V and J ends lost 6 bases and 1 base, in that order; junction bases with no gene match: 6. The length of the CDR3 is 14 residues. CDR3 residues: CSVVDRGVSYEQYF. For the CDR3, the DNA is TGCAGCGTCGTGGACAGGGGGGTGTCCTACGAGCAGTACTTC.

The chain combines TRBV6-5 with TRBJ1-5; D is possibly TRBD1 (5 bases). This CDR3 is built from 15 residues. Germline CDR1 and CDR2: MNHEY and SVGAGI. Trimming removed 4 bases at V and 0 bases at J, with 10 bases between. CDR3 region: CASSLNRYSNQPQHF. The CDR3 DNA is TGTGCCAGCAGTTTAAACAGGTATAGCAATCAGCCCCAGCATTTT.

The V call is TRBV6-1, the J call TRBJ1-2; D is perhaps TRBD1 (6 bases). This CDR3 is built from 17 residues. Germline assignment: CDR1 MNHNS and CDR2 SASEGT. Trimming took 3 bases from V and 4 from J, leaving 21 bases between them. CDR3: CASSDFNAQGRGYGYTF. Here the CDR3 DNA reads TGTGCCAGCAGTGACTTCAACGCCCAGGGGCGCGGCTATGGCTACACCTTC.

The chain carries TRBV4-3 and TRBJ2-1; possible D gene TRBD2, 6 bases. Looked up from germline, CDR1 is LGHNA and CDR2 is YSLEER. Trimming took off 4 bases at V and 7 bases at J, with 20 bases between the two ends. The CDR3 spans 16 residues. CDR3 amino acids: CASSLQWEGGLNEQFF. CDR3 sequence (DNA): TGCGCCAGCAGCCTCCAGTGGGAAGGAGGGTTAAATGAGCAGTTCTTC.

The rearrangement uses TRBV6-5 and TRBJ2-5; TRBD2 aligns across 9 bases. CDR3 size: 14 residues. CDR1 is MNHEY, CDR2 SVGAGI, per germline. The CDR3 spells CAILMVSGRETQYF. In nucleotides, the CDR3 is TGTGCGATCCTCATGGTCAGCGGGAGGGAGACCCAGTACTTC.

The DNA for the CDR3 is TGTGCCAGCAGTGAGACAGGGGGCACCTATGGCTACACCTTC. It is translated as CASSETGGTYGYTF. The V and J genes are TRBV2 and TRBJ1-2, with TRBD1 matching 10 bases. J lost 4 bases, V lost 3 bases, and 2 bases had no gene match. Germline lookup yields CDR1 SNHLY and CDR2 FYNNEI. This CDR3 has 14 residues.

This chain links TRBV7-8 with TRBJ1-5; TRBD1 is a possible D gene (5 bases). V gave up 5 bases and J gave up 3 bases, with 11 bases separating them. Germline V gives CDR1 SGHVS, CDR2 FQNEAQ. There are 14 residues in the CDR3. DNA of the CDR3: TGTGCCAGCAGCGGGGGGGATCCCAATCAGCCCCAGCATTTT. This sequence encodes CASSGGDPNQPQHF.

This rearrangement joins TRBV5-1 to TRBJ2-7, with 9 nucleotides matching TRBD2. V was clipped by 1 base and J by 5 bases; unmatched bases: 4. CDR1 and CDR2 (germline): SGHRS, YFSETQ. The CDR3 is 14 amino acids. Written as DNA, the CDR3 is TGCGCCAGCAGCTTGAGTAGCGGGGGTCACGAGCAGTACTTC. Protein: CASSLSSGGHEQYF.

V is TRBV28 and J is TRBJ1-1; D remains ambiguous. Trimming removed 6 bases from V and 2 bases from J, with 16 bases in between. CDR1 is MDHEN, CDR2 SYDVKM, per germline. CDR3 size: 15 residues. CDR3 sequence reads: CASRTLGTSNTEAFF. The DNA for the CDR3 is TGTGCCAGCAGGACTCTCGGAACCTCCAACACTGAAGCTTTCTTT.

V usage is TRBV6-5 and J usage is TRBJ2-2; TRBD2 matches at 7 bases. V was clipped by 6 bases and J by 3 bases; unmatched bases: 4. This CDR3 spans 14 amino acids. Per the germline V gene, CDR1 is MNHEY and CDR2 is SVGAGI. The CDR3: CASRGGFYTGELFF. In DNA form, the CDR3 reads TGTGCCAGCAGGGGGGGGTTCTACACCGGGGAGCTGTTTTTT.

This clone was seen a few times. The J gene is TRBJ2-3, the V gene TRBV4-1; tentative D call: TRBD2 (5 bases). The CDR3 runs to 14 residues. V was pared by 3 bases and J by 6 bases, with 13 bases between. Germline lookup yields CDR1 MGHRA and CDR2 YSYEKL. The CDR3 reads CASSHGLSSDTQYF. The CDR3 DNA reads TGCGCCAGCAGCCATGGACTCTCATCCGATACGCAGTATTTT.